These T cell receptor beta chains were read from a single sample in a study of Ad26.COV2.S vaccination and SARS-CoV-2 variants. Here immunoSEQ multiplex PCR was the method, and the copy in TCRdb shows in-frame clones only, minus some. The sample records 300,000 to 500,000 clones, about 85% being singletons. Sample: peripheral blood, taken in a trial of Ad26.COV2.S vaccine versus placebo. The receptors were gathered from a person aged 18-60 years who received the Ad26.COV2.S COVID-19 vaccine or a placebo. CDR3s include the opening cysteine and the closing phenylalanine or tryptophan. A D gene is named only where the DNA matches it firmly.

CASSFGRRGIYNEQFF TRBJ2-1 TRBD2 TRBV5-4
CASSPRWGAPGEQYF TRBJ2-7 - TRBV9
CASSSLTVGTGELFF TRBJ2-2 - TRBV27
CASRTTGVGGYTF TRBJ1-2 TRBD1 TRBV5-6
CASSPGGNEKLFF TRBJ1-4 - TRBV7-9
CASNELGQPTKEQYF TRBJ2-7 TRBD1 TRBV11-2
CASSWPGTNEQFF TRBJ2-1 - TRBV7-9
CASSPRTATNYGYTF TRBJ1-2 - TRBV7-8
CASSGQVDSPLHF TRBJ1-6 TRBD1 TRBV19
CATSPARSTEAFF TRBJ1-1 - TRBV15
CASSIRVTGELFF TRBJ2-2 - TRBV2
CASSQGQGRDQPQHF TRBJ1-5 TRBD1 TRBV4-1
CASTSVVREQFF TRBJ2-1 - TRBV7-9
CASSLSAGTGRRETQYF TRBJ2-5 TRBD1 TRBV5-6
CATSEGDQPQHF TRBJ1-5 - TRBV24-1
CASSQGIGYYGYTF TRBJ1-2 - TRBV4-1